These 3 T cell receptor beta chains share one sample of origin, sequenced in a study of early T cells in non-severe SARS-CoV-2 infection. One entry per CDR3 protein results from TCRdb running MiXCR on the 5' RACE reads. Among over 9,000 distinct CDR3 sequences, around 4.9% were seen once, and the ten largest hold 9.9%. The sample taken for sequencing was whole blood. Receptors were obtained from an adult who was a healthcare worker with PCR-confirmed SARS-CoV-2 infection or an uninfected control (not recorded which).

This clonotype has a count of ten or more. V is TRBV10-3 and J is TRBJ1-1, with D unclear. The CDR3 runs to 13 residues. CDR1 ENHRY and CDR2 SYGVKD come from the germline V gene. V was trimmed by 0 bases and J by 0 bases, leaving 2 bases between them. This CDR3 reads CAISESLNTEAFF. CDR3 nucleotide sequence: TGTGCCATCAGTGAGTCCTTGAACACTGAAGCTTTCTTT.

Judged by abundance, this clonotype is medium-sized. The chain recombines TRBV11-3 with TRBJ2-2; D may be TRBD2 (6 bases). Germline V lookup: CDR1 SGHNT, CDR2 YENEEA. Trimming stripped 6 bases from V and 3 bases from J, with 14 bases between. The CDR3 is 15 residues long. Written as DNA, the CDR3 is TGTGCCAGCAGTCCAAGCGGGCGGTACACCGGGGAGCTGTTTTTT. Residues: CASSPSGRYTGELFF.

This clonotype was observed a few times. The V and J genes are TRBV27 and TRBJ2-3; D is ambiguous. The CDR3 contains 12 residues. V was trimmed by 6 bases and J by 7 bases, leaving 11 bases between them. Germline lookup yields CDR1 MNHEY and CDR2 SMNVEV (reference sequence). The CDR3 nucleotides are TGTGCCAGCAGGTCTAGATTTAATACGCAGTATTTT. It translates to CASRSRFNTQYF.